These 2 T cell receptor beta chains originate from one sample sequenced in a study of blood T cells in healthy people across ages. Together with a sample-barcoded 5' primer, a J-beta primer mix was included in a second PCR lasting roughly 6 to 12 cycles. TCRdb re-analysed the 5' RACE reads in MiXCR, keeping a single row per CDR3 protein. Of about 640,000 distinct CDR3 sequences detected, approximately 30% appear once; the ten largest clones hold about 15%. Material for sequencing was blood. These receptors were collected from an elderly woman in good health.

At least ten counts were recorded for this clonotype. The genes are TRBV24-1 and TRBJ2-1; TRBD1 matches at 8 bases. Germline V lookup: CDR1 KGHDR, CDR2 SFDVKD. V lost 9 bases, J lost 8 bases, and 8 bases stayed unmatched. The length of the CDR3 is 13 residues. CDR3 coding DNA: TGTGCCACCCGGAGGGCAGGGGGCGATGAGCAGTTCTTC. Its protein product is CATRRAGGDEQFF.

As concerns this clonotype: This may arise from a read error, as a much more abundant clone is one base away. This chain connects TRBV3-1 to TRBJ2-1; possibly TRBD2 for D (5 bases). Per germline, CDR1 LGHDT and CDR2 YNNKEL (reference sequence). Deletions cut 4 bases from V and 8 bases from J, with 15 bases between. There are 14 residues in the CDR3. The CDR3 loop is CASSLQRSRDEQFF. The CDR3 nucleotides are TGTGCCAGCAGCCTTCAGCGGAGTAGGGATGAGCAGTTCTTC.